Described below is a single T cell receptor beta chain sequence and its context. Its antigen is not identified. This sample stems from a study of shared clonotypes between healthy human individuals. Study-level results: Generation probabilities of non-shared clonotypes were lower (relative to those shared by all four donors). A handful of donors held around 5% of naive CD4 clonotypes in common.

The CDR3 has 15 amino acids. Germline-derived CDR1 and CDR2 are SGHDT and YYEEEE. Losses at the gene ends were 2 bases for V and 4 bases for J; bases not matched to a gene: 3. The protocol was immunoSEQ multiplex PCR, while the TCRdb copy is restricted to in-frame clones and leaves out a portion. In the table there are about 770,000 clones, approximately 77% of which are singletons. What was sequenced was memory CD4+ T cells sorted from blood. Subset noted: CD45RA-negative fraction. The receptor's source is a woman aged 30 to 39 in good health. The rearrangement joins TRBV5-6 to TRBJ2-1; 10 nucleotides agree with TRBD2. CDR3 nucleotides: TGTGCCAGCAGCTTAGGGACTAGCGTATACAATGAGCAGTTCTTC. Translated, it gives CASSLGTSVYNEQFF.